These 29 T cell receptor beta chains originate from one sample sequenced in a study of blood T cell repertoires in COVID-19. The data were produced by immunoSEQ multiplex PCR, yet TCRdb's version contains in-frame clones alone and is incomplete. The sample contains 35,000 or so clones, around four fifths of which appear only once. Input material: peripheral blood. The receptors were sampled from a human donor in a cohort sampled during active or convalescent COVID-19. The donor label of this sample is uncertain.

The chain is built from TRBV6-1 and TRBJ2-7; TRBD2 agrees at 8 bases. Trimming cost V 0 bases and J 4 bases; bases outside gene matches: 5. The CDR3 has 15 amino acids. Germline V gene data show CDR1 as MNHNS and CDR2 as SASEGT. DNA of the CDR3: TGTGCCAGCAGTGAAGCACGGGAGGGGAAATACGAGCAGTACTTC. Protein product: CASSEAREGKYEQYF.

The genes are TRBV18 and TRBJ1-2, with D perhaps matching TRBD1 (5 bases). CDR3 length: 15 amino acids. The V and J ends lost 4 bases and 2 bases respectively, with 14 bases between them. Germline V CDR1 and CDR2: KGHSH, LQKENI. CDR3 sequence: CASSRLDISNYGYTF. The DNA of the CDR3 is TGTGCCAGCTCACGATTGGACATTTCGAACTATGGCTACACCTTC.

This clone appeared a single time. The CDR3 nucleotides are TGTGCCAGCAGCTTGAGTCCGGGAGGTAACTATGGCTACACCTTC. It yields the protein CASSLSPGGNYGYTF. The chain links TRBV5-5 to TRBJ1-2; D is undetermined. CDR3 size: 15 residues. Trimming took off 1 base at V and 1 base at J, with 11 bases between the two ends. Per germline, CDR1 SGHKS and CDR2 YYEKEE (reference sequence).

This clone has a single count. This chain joins TRBV2 and TRBJ1-4; D is ambiguous. V was pared by 8 bases and J by 7 bases, with 23 bases between. The CDR3 extends over 16 amino acids. In germline, CDR1 is SNHLY, CDR2 FYNNEI. The CDR3 region has the DNA TGTGCCAGCTCCCCCCGGAGGCGGACGACGGGTGAAAAACTGTTTTTT. Its protein is CASSPRRRTTGEKLFF.

The gene calls are TRBV6-2 or TRBV6-3 and TRBJ2-2; D is possibly TRBD2 (5 bases). Germline values: CDR1 MNHEY, CDR2 SVGEGT. V shed 3 bases and J shed 3 bases, with 11 bases lying between them. The CDR3 is 15 residues long. The CDR3 is CASSYRGRDTGELFF. In nucleotides, the CDR3 is TGTGCCAGCAGTTATCGTGGGAGAGACACCGGGGAGCTGTTTTTT.

J is TRBJ2-1 and V is TRBV6-2 or TRBV6-3, with 11 bases that match TRBD2. Unmatched junction bases numbered 9, after V lost 2 bases and J lost 15 bases. In germline, CDR1 is MNHEY, CDR2 SVGEGT. The CDR3 totals 14 residues. CDR3 in amino acids: CASSYLAGGGGRFF. The CDR3 region has the DNA TGTGCCAGCAGTTACCTAGCGGGAGGAGGGGGGAGGTTCTTC.

J is TRBJ2-5 and V is TRBV5-1, with 8 positions matching TRBD2. Trimming cost V 2 bases and J 5 bases; bases outside gene matches: 8. The CDR3 loop spans 15 amino acids. Germline V gene lookup returns CDR1 SGHRS and CDR2 YFSETQ. CDR3 protein: CASSLPGLGGETQYF. The CDR3 DNA follows: TGCGCCAGCAGCTTACCGGGACTAGGTGGTGAGACCCAGTACTTC.

The chain carries TRBV24-1 and TRBJ1-5; tentatively, D is TRBD1 (6 bases). The V and J ends lost 5 bases and 7 bases respectively, with 17 bases between them. This CDR3 comprises 15 residues. CDR1 and CDR2 (germline): KGHDR, SFDVKD. The CDR3 is CATSASQVRGQPQHF. In DNA, the CDR3 is TGTGCCACCAGTGCATCCCAGGTGAGGGGGCAGCCCCAGCATTTT.

As concerns this clone: Additional DNA sequences in this sample encode the identical CDR3. Here the CDR3 DNA reads TGCGCCAGCAGCTTGCAGGGGGCGAATGAAAAACTGTTTTTT. Protein product: CASSLQGANEKLFF. This rearrangement joins TRBV5-1 to TRBJ1-4, with 8 bases lining up with TRBD1. The CDR3 runs to 14 residues. The germline CDR1 and CDR2 sequences are SGHRS and YFSETQ. With 1 base clipped from V and 5 bases from J, the junction kept 1 base outside the gene matches.

This chain joins TRBV2 and TRBJ2-1; TRBD2 agrees at 7 bases. V lost 7 bases and J lost 3; bases outside the gene matches: 3. Germline V gene sequence: CDR1 SNHLY, CDR2 FYNNEI. The CDR3 spans 13 residues. CDR3: CASTERGYNEQFF. DNA of the CDR3: TGTGCCAGCACAGAGCGGGGCTACAATGAGCAGTTCTTC.

This clone turned up a few times. The chain recombines TRBV6-5 with TRBJ2-2, with TRBD2 identical over 10 bases. The CDR3 extends over 15 amino acids. Germline lookup yields CDR1 MNHEY and CDR2 SVGAGI. Germline trimming cut 6 bases from V and 1 base from J; bases unmatched to any gene: 2. In nucleotides, the CDR3 is TGTGCCAGCAGACTAGCGGGACTGAACACCGGGGAGCTGTTTTTT. Translated, it gives CASRLAGLNTGELFF.

The chain employs TRBV4-2 and TRBJ1-5; maybe TRBD1 (5 bases). The germline V gene has CDR1 LGHNA and CDR2 YNFKEQ. CDR3 length equals 17 residues. Trimming removed 1 base from V and 9 bases from J, with 22 bases in between. The CDR3 loop is CASSQGGGAGPQGPQHF. CDR3 coding DNA: TGTGCCAGCAGCCAAGGGGGAGGGGCCGGCCCGCAAGGGCCCCAGCATTTT.

This clone was seen once. The V and J genes are TRBV19 and TRBJ2-3; 7 bases map to TRBD2. Germline values: CDR1 LNHDA, CDR2 SQIVND (reference sequence). Losses at the gene ends were 3 bases for V and 4 bases for J; bases not matched to a gene: 4. This CDR3 comprises 14 residues. CDR3 in amino acids: CASSIGAGADTQYF. CDR3 DNA: TGTGCCAGTAGTATCGGGGCGGGAGCAGATACGCAGTATTTT.

The V gene is TRBV11-3, the J gene TRBJ2-1; 13 positions agree with TRBD2. The CDR3 consists of 14 residues. V dropped 5 bases and J dropped 6; count of bases not matched to a gene: 1. Germline V gene sequence: CDR1 SGHNT, CDR2 YENEEA. The CDR3 region has the DNA TGTGCCAGCAGCCGACTAGCGGGAGGCAATGAGCAGTTCTTC. Translation gives CASSRLAGGNEQFF.

CDR3 coding DNA: TGCGGCTGCGTTTTTATAGCTGGAGGGGAGCAGTACTTC. Protein sequence: CGCVFIAGGEQYF. The chain is built from TRBV29-1 and TRBJ2-7; weak D call: TRBD2 (6 bases). This CDR3 spans 13 amino acids. The germline V gene has CDR1 SQVTM and CDR2 ANQGSEA.

The V and J genes are TRBV4-2 and TRBJ2-1; 9 nucleotides match TRBD2. After removal of 6 bases from V and 9 bases from J, the junction contained 15 bases not matched to a gene. Germline V gene sequence: CDR1 LGHNA, CDR2 YNFKEQ. This CDR3 is 16 amino acids long. The CDR3 DNA reads as TGTGCCAGCAGGAGTACCGGGACTAGCAGTTCTACTGAGCAGTTCTTC. Encoded protein: CASRSTGTSSSTEQFF.

This clone was observed a few times. The chain employs TRBV5-4 and TRBJ2-1; 11 bases are shared with TRBD2. The length of the CDR3 is 17 residues. Germline loops: CDR1 SGHNT, CDR2 YYREEE (reference sequence). With V trimmed by 0 bases and J by 5 bases, 7 bases remained unmatched. In DNA form, the CDR3 reads TGTGCCAGCAGCTTGGATCCTAGCGGGAGGCCGAACAATGAGCAGTTCTTC. Its translation: CASSLDPSGRPNNEQFF.

This clone has only one observation. The chain carries TRBV19 and TRBJ2-3; 7 nucleotides align to TRBD2. V dropped 4 bases and J dropped 6; count of bases not matched to a gene: 10. Germline V gives CDR1 LNHDA, CDR2 SQIVND (reference sequence). The length of the CDR3 is 15 residues. This CDR3 is CASSRVGGKFDTQYF. The CDR3 DNA sequence: TGTGCCAGTAGTAGAGTGGGAGGGAAATTTGATACGCAGTATTTT.

The genes are TRBV5-1 and TRBJ2-6; maybe TRBD1 (5 bases). Germline assignment: CDR1 SGHRS and CDR2 YFSETQ. This CDR3 is 18 amino acids long. Trimming left V 0 bases short and J 0 bases short, with 13 bases between. CDR3 coding DNA: TGCGCCAGCAGCTTGGAGGGGCTAGGTCCCTCTGGGGCCAACGTCCTGACTTTC. Translation: CASSLEGLGPSGANVLTF.

This clone was recorded many times. This sequence joins TRBV25-1 and TRBJ2-5, with D possibly matching TRBD2 (6 bases). This CDR3 comprises 15 residues. The germline V gene has CDR1 MGHDK and CDR2 SYGVNS. The V end lost 0 bases, the J end lost 5 bases, and 13 bases lay between the germline ends. The chain's CDR3 is CASSEYQLGRETQYF. The CDR3 DNA is TGTGCCAGCAGTGAATATCAGCTAGGGAGGGAGACCCAGTACTTC.

The chain employs TRBV15 and TRBJ1-2, with D possibly being TRBD1 (6 bases). The germline V gene has CDR1 LNHNV and CDR2 YYDKDF (reference sequence). V was trimmed by 3 bases and J by 3 bases, leaving 14 bases between them. The CDR3 consists of 15 residues. This CDR3 is CATSSPGRGYYGYTF. The CDR3 DNA reads as TGTGCCACCAGCAGCCCCGGGAGGGGGTACTATGGCTACACCTTC.

The chain uses TRBV5-6 and TRBJ2-7, with TRBD2 matching 11 bases. Germline assignment: CDR1 SGHDT and CDR2 YYEEEE. V lost 5 bases to trimming and J lost 0 bases; unmatched junction nucleotides: 1. The CDR3 loop spans 14 amino acids. The CDR3 DNA follows: TGTGCCAGCAGTGGACTAGCGGGCTCCTACGAGCAGTACTTC. It specifies CASSGLAGSYEQYF.

V is TRBV5-6 and J is TRBJ1-2; D may be TRBD1 (6 bases). This CDR3 contains 12 residues. Trimming removed 4 bases from V and 8 bases from J, with 12 bases in between. Germline V lookup: CDR1 SGHDT, CDR2 YYEEEE. As DNA, the CDR3 is TGTGCCAGCAGCATACAGGGTAACGGCTACACCTTC. Amino acids: CASSIQGNGYTF.

The chain carries TRBV5-1 and TRBJ2-1, with 14 bases fitting TRBD2. V shed 3 bases and J 7 bases; nucleotides not matched to a gene: 3. The length of the CDR3 is 15 residues. Germline CDR1 is SGHRS and CDR2 is YFSETQ. The CDR3 DNA reads as TGCGCCAGCAGCTCCGGGACTAGCGGGAGAAATGAGCAGTTCTTC. This translates into CASSSGTSGRNEQFF.

The chain combines TRBV6-5 with TRBJ1-3, with unresolved D. This CDR3 is built from 14 residues. V dropped 5 bases and J dropped 4 bases, with 12 bases sitting between them. Germline CDR1 is MNHEY and CDR2 is SVGAGI. The CDR3 spells CASSPGSAGNTIYF. The CDR3 DNA reads TGTGCCAGCAGTCCCGGGAGCGCCGGAAACACCATATATTTT.

The chain couples TRBV5-1 to TRBJ2-2; TRBD2 aligns across 10 bases. After removal of 4 bases from V and 3 bases from J, the junction contained 6 bases not matched to a gene. The V gene's germline CDR1 is SGHRS and CDR2 YFSETQ. The CDR3 contains 16 residues. The CDR3 sequence: CASSPTSGIHTGELFF. As DNA, the CDR3 is TGCGCCAGCAGCCCCACTAGCGGGATCCACACCGGGGAGCTGTTTTTT.

V and J are TRBV19 and TRBJ2-7; 8 bases are shared with TRBD1. This CDR3 contains 17 residues. CDR1 is LNHDA, CDR2 SQIVND, per germline (reference sequence). Trimming removed 1 base from V and 5 bases from J; junction bases left unmatched: 13. The CDR3 sequence: CASSIGGGTGGVNEQYF. The CDR3 coding sequence is TGTGCCAGTAGTATAGGAGGGGGGACAGGAGGTGTCAACGAGCAGTACTTC.

The chain combines TRBV2 with TRBJ2-5; D call uncertain. The CDR3 has 13 amino acids. Germline CDR1 reads SNHLY; CDR2 reads FYNNEI. V was shortened by 6 bases and J by 7 bases, with 15 bases between the two germline ends. The CDR3 nucleotides are TGTGCCAGCAGAACCCTAGTCTACGGGACCCAGTACTTC. Translating it yields CASRTLVYGTQYF.

The J gene is TRBJ2-7, the V gene TRBV5-4, with D maybe TRBD1 (5 bases). The germline gives CDR1 SGHNT, CDR2 YYREEE (reference sequence). Trimming shortened V by 2 bases and J by 7 bases, and 13 bases separated the two germline ends. This CDR3 comprises 13 residues. DNA for the CDR3: TGTGCCAGCAGCTTCGGACAAGGGTGGGAGCAGTACTTC. It yields the protein CASSFGQGWEQYF.